The 7 T cell receptor beta chains presented below share a single source sample, sequenced in a study of blood T cell repertoires in COVID-19. Clones were read by immunoSEQ multiplex PCR, and TCRdb kept only the in-frame ones, dropping some. This table has over 80,000 clones, approximately 91% appearing once. Sequenced sample: peripheral blood. The receptors here all came from a man aged 55 to 70 with acute or convalescent COVID-19.

This chain links TRBV5-1 with TRBJ2-1, with 8 bases aligning to TRBD1. J gave up 4 bases and V 4 bases, and 10 bases lay outside the gene matches. Germline CDR1 SGHRS, CDR2 YFSETQ. This CDR3 is built from 16 residues. This CDR3 is CASSRGFDRGYNEQFF. DNA of the CDR3: TGCGCCAGCAGCCGAGGTTTCGACAGGGGATACAATGAGCAGTTCTTC.

V usage is TRBV5-1 and J usage is TRBJ2-1; 8 positions agree with TRBD2. The trim removed 3 bases at V and 2 bases at J, leaving 13 bases unmatched. The CDR3 is 18 amino acids. CDR1 and CDR2 (germline): SGHRS, YFSETQ. This CDR3 reads CASSSFRVTAGAYNEQFF. CDR3 in DNA: TGCGCCAGCAGCTCCTTCAGGGTCACAGCGGGGGCCTACAATGAGCAGTTCTTC.

This chain links TRBV5-1 with TRBJ1-5; unclear D gene. In germline, CDR1 is SGHRS, CDR2 YFSETQ. V was trimmed by 0 bases and J by 9 bases, leaving 13 bases between them. CDR3 size: 14 residues. CDR3: CASSLVPEVGPQHF. CDR3 sequence (DNA): TGCGCCAGCAGCTTGGTACCTGAGGTGGGGCCCCAGCATTTT.

This CDR3 is CATSRQTGGYGNTIYF. CDR3 bases: TGTGCCACCAGCAGACAGACAGGGGGATATGGAAACACCATATATTTT. V gene TRBV15 combines with J gene TRBJ1-3, with 9 bases lining up with TRBD1. The J segment lost 3 bases and the V segment lost 2 bases, leaving 5 bases of the junction unmatched. Germline CDR1 LNHNV, CDR2 YYDKDF (reference sequence). The CDR3 is 16 residues long.

This clone is a singleton in its sample. This sequence joins TRBV27 and TRBJ2-7; 8 positions agree with TRBD2. Per the germline V gene, CDR1 is MNHEY and CDR2 is SMNVEV (reference sequence). The CDR3 runs to 15 residues. V lost 3 bases to trimming and J lost 3 bases; unmatched junction nucleotides: 7. The CDR3 region is CASSLRSGSIYEQYF. The CDR3 nucleotides read TGTGCCAGCAGTTTGCGGAGCGGGAGTATCTACGAGCAGTACTTC.

This chain links TRBV19 with TRBJ2-1; 9 nucleotides align to TRBD1. Per germline, CDR1 LNHDA and CDR2 SQIVND (reference sequence). The trim removed 5 bases at V and 4 bases at J, leaving 9 bases unmatched. The CDR3 extends over 16 amino acids. CDR3 region: CASSFYRGRGYNEQFF. Here the CDR3 DNA reads TGTGCCAGTAGTTTTTACAGGGGGCGGGGGTACAATGAGCAGTTCTTC.

The V call is TRBV6-1, the J call TRBJ1-5; TRBD1 might be the D (5 bases). V lost 2 bases and J 7 bases, leaving 9 bases between the germline ends. The CDR3 sequence is 13 residues long. Germline V gives CDR1 MNHNS, CDR2 SASEGT. In DNA form, the CDR3 reads TGTGCCAGCAGTGAAAGTCGGGGGCAGCCCCAGCATTTT. Residues: CASSESRGQPQHF.